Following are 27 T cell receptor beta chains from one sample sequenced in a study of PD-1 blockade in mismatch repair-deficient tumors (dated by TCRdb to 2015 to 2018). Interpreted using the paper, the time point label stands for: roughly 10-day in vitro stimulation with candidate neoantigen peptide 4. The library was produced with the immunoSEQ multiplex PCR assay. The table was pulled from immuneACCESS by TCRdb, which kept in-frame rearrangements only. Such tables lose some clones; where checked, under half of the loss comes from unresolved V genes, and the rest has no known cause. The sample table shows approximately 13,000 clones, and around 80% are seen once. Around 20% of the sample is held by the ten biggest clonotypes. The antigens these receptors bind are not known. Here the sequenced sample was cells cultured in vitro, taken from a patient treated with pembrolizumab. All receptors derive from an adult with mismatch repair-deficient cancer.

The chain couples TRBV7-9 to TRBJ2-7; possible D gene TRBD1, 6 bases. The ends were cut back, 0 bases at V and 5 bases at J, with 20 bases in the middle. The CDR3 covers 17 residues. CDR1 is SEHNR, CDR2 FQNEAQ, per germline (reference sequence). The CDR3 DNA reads TGTGCCAGCAGCTTAGCGATTAACTTACAGGGTAGGGACGAGCAGTACTTC. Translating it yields CASSLAINLQGRDEQYF.

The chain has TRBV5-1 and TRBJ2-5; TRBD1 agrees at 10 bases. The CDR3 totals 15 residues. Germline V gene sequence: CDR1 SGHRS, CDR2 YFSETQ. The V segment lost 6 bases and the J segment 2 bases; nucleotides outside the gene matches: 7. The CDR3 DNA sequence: TGCGCCAGCAAACGGGACAGGGGCATTCAAGAGACCCAGTACTTC. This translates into CASKRDRGIQETQYF. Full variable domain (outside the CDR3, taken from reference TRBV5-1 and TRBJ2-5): KAGVTQTPRYLIKTRGQQVTLSCSPISGHRSVSWYQQTPGQGLQFLFEYFSETQRNKGNFPGRFSGRQFSNSRSEMNVSTLELGDSALYLCASKRDRGIQETQYFGPGTRLLVL.

CDR3 sequence (DNA): TGTGCCAGCAGCTTAGCTAGCGGGAGGGCCGGGGAGACCCAGTACTTC. Amino acid sequence: CASSLASGRAGETQYF. V gene TRBV7-2 combines with J gene TRBJ2-5, with 11 bases fitting TRBD2. Germline V CDR1 and CDR2: SGHTA, FQGNSA. The V gene end was trimmed by 0 bases and the J gene end by 5 bases; junction bases not matched to a gene: 5. The CDR3 length is 16 residues.

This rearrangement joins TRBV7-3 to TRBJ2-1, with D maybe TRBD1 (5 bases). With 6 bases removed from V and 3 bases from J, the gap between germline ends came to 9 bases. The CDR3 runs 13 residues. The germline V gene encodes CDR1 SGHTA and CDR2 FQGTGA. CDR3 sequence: CASSLDNYNEQFF. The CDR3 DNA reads TGTGCCAGCAGTCTGGACAACTACAATGAGCAGTTCTTC.

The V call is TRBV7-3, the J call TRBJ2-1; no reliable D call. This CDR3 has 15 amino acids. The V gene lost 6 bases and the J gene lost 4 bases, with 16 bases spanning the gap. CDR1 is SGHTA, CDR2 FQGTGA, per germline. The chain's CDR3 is CASSPNRPGYNEQFF. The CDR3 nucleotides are TGTGCCAGCAGTCCTAACAGACCTGGTTACAATGAGCAGTTCTTC. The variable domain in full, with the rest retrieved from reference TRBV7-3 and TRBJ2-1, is GAGVSQTPSNKVTEKGKYVELRCDPISGHTALYWYRQSLGQGPEFLIYFQGTGAADDSGLPNDRFFAVRPEGSVSTLKIQRTERGDSAVYLCASSPNRPGYNEQFFGPGTRLTVL.

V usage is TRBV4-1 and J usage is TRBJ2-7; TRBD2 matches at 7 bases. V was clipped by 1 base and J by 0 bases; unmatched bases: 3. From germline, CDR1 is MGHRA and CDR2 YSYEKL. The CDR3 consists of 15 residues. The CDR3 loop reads CASSQGSGLSYEQYF. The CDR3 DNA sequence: TGCGCCAGCAGCCAAGGTAGCGGGCTCTCCTACGAGCAGTACTTC.

The CDR3 nucleotides read TGTGCCAGCATTAAAAGGGGGGCCAATCAGCCCCAGCATTTT. This sequence encodes CASIKRGANQPQHF. The chain joins TRBV28 to TRBJ1-5, with D possibly being TRBD1 (6 bases). Trimming pared 7 bases from V and 3 bases from J, leaving 13 bases between. The CDR3 runs to 14 residues. Per germline, CDR1 MDHEN and CDR2 SYDVKM. The whole variable domain, remainder taken from reference TRBV28 and TRBJ1-5, is DVKVTQSSRYLVKRTGEKVFLECVQDMDHENMFWYRQDPGLGLRLIYFSYDVKMKEKGDIPEGYSVSREKKERFSLILESASTNQTSMYLCASIKRGANQPQHFGDGTRLSIL.

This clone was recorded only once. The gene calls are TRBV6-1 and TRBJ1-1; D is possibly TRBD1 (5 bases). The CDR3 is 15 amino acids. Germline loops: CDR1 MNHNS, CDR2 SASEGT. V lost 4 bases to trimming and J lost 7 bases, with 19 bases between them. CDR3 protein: CASSGGGGARNEAFF. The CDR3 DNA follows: TGTGCCAGCAGTGGTGGGGGAGGGGCTAGAAATGAAGCTTTCTTT.

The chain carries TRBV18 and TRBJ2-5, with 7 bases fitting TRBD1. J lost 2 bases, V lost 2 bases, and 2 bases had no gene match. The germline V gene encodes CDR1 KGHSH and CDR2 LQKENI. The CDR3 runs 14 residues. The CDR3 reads CASSPKGAQETQYF. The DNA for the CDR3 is TGTGCCAGCTCACCAAAGGGGGCGCAAGAGACCCAGTACTTC.

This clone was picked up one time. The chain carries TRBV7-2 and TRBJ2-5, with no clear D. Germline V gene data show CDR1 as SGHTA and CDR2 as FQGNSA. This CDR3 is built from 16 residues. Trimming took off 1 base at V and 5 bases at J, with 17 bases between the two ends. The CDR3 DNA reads TGTGCCAGCAGCTTAGACCCGGATCCGCACCTGGAGACCCAGTACTTC. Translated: CASSLDPDPHLETQYF.

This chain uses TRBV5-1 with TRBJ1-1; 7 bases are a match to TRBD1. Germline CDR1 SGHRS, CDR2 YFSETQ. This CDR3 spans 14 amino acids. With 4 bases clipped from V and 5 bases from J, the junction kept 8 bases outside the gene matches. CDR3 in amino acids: CASSHDRVGTEAFF. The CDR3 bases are TGCGCCAGCAGCCACGACAGGGTTGGTACTGAAGCTTTCTTT.

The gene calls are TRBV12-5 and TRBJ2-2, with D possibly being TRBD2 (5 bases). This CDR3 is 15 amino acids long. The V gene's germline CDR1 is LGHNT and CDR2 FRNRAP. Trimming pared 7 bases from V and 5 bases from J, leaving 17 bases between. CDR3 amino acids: CASALGRGPTGELFF. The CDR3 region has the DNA TGTGCTAGTGCCCTGGGAAGAGGGCCAACCGGGGAGCTGTTTTTT.

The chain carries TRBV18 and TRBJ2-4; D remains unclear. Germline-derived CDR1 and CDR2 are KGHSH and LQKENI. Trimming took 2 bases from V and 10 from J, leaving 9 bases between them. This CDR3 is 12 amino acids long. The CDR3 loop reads CASSPTDGIQYF. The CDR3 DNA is TGTGCCAGCTCACCAACTGACGGGATTCAGTACTTC.

The CDR3 bases are TGTGCCATCAGTGACCTAGCGGGGGGTTCCTACGAGCAGTACTTC. This sequence encodes CAISDLAGGSYEQYF. The V and J genes are TRBV10-3 and TRBJ2-7; 11 bases map to TRBD2. The J segment lost 1 base and the V segment lost 3 bases, leaving 2 bases of the junction unmatched. This CDR3 contains 15 residues. Germline V gene lookup returns CDR1 ENHRY and CDR2 SYGVKD.

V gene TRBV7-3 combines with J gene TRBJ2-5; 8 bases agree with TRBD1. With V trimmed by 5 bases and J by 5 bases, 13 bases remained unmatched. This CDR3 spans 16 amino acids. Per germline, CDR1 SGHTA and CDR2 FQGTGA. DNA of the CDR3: TGTGCCAGCAGCCCAACGCCGACAGGGGCGCTGGAGACCCAGTACTTC. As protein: CASSPTPTGALETQYF. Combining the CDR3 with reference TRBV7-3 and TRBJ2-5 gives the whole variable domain GAGVSQTPSNKVTEKGKYVELRCDPISGHTALYWYRQSLGQGPEFLIYFQGTGAADDSGLPNDRFFAVRPEGSVSTLKIQRTERGDSAVYLCASSPTPTGALETQYFGPGTRLLVL.

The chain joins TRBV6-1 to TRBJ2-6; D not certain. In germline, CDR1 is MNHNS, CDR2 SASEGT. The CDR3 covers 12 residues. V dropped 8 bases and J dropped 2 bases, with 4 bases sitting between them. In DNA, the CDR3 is TGTGCCAGCCTCCCTGGGGCCAACGTCCTGACTTTC. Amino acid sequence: CASLPGANVLTF.

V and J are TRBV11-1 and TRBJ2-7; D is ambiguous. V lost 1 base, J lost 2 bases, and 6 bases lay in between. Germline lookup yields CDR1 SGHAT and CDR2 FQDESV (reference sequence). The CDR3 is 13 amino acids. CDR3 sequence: CASSLVGPYEQYF. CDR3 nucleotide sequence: TGTGCCAGCAGCTTAGTCGGCCCCTACGAGCAGTACTTC.

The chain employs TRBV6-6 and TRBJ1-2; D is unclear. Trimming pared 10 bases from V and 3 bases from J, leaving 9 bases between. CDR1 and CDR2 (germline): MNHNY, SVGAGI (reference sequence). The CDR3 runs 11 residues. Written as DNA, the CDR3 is TGTGCCACTTCGACGGACTATGGCTACACCTTC. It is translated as CATSTDYGYTF.

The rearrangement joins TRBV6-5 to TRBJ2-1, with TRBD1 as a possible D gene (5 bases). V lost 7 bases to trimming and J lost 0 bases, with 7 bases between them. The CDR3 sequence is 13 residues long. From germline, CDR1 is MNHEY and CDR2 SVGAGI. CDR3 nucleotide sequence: TGTGCCAGCAAAAGGGGCTCCTACAATGAGCAGTTCTTC. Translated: CASKRGSYNEQFF.

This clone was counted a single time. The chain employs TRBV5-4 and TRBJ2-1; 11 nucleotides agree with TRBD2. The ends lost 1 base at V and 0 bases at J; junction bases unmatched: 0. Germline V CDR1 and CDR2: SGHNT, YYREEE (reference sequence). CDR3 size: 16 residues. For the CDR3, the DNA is TGTGCCAGCAGCTTGACTAGCGGGAGCTCCTACAATGAGCAGTTCTTC. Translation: CASSLTSGSSYNEQFF.

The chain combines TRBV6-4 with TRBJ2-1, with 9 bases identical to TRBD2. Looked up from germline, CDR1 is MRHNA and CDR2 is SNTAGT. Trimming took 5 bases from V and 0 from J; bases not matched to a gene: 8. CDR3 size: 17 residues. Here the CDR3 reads CASSSAGGPLSYNEQFF. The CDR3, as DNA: TGTGCCAGCAGTTCAGCGGGAGGTCCCCTCTCCTACAATGAGCAGTTCTTC.

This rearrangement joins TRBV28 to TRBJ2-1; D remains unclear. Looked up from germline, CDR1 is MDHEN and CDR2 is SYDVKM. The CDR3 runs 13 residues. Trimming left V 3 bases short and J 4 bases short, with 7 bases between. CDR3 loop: CASSFPEYNEQFF. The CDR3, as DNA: TGTGCCAGCAGTTTCCCAGAATACAATGAGCAGTTCTTC. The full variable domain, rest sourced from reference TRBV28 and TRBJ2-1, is DVKVTQSSRYLVKRTGEKVFLECVQDMDHENMFWYRQDPGLGLRLIYFSYDVKMKEKGDIPEGYSVSREKKERFSLILESASTNQTSMYLCASSFPEYNEQFFGPGTRLTVL.

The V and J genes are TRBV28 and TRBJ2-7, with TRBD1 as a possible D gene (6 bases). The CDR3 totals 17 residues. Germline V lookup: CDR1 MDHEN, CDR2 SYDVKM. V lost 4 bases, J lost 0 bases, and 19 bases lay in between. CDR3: CASSSPPGDKSSYEQYF. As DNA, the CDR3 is TGTGCCAGCAGTTCCCCCCCCGGGGACAAGAGCTCCTACGAGCAGTACTTC.

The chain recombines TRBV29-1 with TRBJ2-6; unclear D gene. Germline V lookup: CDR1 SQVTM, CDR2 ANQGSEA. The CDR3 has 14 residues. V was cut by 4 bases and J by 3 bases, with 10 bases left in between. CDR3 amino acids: CSVGSLNGANVLTF. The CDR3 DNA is TGCAGCGTTGGATCGTTAAATGGGGCCAACGTCCTGACTTTC.

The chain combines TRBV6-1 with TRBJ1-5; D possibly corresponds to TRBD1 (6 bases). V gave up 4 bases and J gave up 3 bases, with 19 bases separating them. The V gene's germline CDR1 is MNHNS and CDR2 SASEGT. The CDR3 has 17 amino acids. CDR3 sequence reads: CASSGNGQRDINQPQHF. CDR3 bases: TGTGCCAGCAGTGGGAATGGACAGAGGGATATCAATCAGCCCCAGCATTTT.

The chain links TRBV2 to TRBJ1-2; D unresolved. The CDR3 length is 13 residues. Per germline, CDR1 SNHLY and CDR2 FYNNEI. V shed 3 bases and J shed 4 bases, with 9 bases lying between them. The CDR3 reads CASSEGGIYGYTF. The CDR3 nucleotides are TGTGCCAGCAGTGAGGGAGGTATCTATGGCTACACCTTC.

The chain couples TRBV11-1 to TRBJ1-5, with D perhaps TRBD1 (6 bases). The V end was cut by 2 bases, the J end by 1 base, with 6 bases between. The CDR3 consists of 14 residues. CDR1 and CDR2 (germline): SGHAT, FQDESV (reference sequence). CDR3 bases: TGTGCCAGCAGCTTAACAGGGAGCAATCAGCCCCAGCATTTT. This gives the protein CASSLTGSNQPQHF.